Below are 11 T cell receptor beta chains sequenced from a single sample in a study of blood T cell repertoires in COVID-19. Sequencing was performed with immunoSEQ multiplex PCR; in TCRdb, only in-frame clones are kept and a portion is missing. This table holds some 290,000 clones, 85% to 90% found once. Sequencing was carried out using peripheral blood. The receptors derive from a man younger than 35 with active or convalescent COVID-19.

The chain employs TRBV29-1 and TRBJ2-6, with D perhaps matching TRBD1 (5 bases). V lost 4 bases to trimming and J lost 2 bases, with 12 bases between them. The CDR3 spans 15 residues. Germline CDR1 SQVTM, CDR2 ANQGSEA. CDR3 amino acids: CSVGKGRTGANVLTF. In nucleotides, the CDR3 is TGCAGCGTTGGAAAGGGGCGGACTGGGGCCAACGTCCTGACTTTC.

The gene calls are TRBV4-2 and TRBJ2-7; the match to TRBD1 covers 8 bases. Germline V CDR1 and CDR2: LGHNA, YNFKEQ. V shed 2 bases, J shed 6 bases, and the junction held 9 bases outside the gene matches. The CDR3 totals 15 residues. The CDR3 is CASSQSDRVLGEQYF. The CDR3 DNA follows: TGTGCCAGCAGCCAATCGGACAGGGTTTTGGGCGAGCAGTACTTC.

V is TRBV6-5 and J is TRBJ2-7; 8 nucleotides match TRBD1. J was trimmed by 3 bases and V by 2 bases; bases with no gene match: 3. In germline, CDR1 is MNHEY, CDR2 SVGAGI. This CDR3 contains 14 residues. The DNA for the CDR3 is TGTGCCAGCAGTTACCGGGACAGGAGCTACGAGCAGTACTTC. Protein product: CASSYRDRSYEQYF.

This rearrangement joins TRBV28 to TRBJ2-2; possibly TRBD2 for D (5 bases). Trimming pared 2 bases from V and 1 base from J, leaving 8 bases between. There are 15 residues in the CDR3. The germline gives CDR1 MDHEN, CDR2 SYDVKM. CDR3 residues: CASSLSGENTGELFF. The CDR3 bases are TGTGCCAGCAGTTTAAGCGGAGAGAACACCGGGGAGCTGTTTTTT.

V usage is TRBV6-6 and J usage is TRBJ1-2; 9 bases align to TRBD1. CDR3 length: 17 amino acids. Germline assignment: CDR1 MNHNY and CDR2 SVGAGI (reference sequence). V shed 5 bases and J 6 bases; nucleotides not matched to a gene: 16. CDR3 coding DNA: TGTGCCAGCAGTCCACGGACAGGGGCCGCAAGGGGAGATGGCTACACCTTC. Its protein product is CASSPRTGAARGDGYTF.

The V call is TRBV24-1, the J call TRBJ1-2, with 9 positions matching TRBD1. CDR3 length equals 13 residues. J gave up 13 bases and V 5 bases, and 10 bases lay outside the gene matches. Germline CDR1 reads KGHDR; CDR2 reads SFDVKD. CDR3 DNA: TGTGCCACCAGTGGGAGGACAGGGGCCGTCGTCACCTTC. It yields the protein CATSGRTGAVVTF.

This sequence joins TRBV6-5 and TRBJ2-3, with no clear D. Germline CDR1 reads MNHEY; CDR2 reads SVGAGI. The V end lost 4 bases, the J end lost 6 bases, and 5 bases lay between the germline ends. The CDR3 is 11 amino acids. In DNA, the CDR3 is TGTGCCAGCAGTTCGGTGGATACGCAGTATTTT. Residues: CASSSVDTQYF.

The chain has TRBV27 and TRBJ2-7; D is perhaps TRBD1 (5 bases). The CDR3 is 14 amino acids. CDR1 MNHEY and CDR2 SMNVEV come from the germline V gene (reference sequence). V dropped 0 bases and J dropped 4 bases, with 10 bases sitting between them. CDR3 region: CASSLSVGVYEQYF. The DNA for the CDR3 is TGTGCCAGCAGTTTATCGGTAGGGGTTTACGAGCAGTACTTC.

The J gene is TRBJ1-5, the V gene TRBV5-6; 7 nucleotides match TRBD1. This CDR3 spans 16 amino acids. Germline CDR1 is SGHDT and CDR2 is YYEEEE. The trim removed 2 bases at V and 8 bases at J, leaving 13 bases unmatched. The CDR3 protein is CASSLLKAGGSEPQHF. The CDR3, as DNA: TGTGCCAGCAGCTTATTGAAGGCAGGGGGTTCGGAGCCCCAGCATTTT.

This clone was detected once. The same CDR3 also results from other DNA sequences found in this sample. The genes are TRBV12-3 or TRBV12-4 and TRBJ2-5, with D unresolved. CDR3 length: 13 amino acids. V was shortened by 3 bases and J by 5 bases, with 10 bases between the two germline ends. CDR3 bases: TGTGCCAGCAGTTTTCCGGGTGGTGAGACCCAGTACTTC. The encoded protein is CASSFPGGETQYF.

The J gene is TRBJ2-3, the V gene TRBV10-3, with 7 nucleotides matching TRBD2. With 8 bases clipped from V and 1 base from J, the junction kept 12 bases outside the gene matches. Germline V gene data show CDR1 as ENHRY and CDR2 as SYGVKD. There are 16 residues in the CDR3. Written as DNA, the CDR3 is TGTGCCATCGCTACTCGACGGGGGGAGGGCACAGATACGCAGTATTTT. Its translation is CAIATRRGEGTDTQYF.